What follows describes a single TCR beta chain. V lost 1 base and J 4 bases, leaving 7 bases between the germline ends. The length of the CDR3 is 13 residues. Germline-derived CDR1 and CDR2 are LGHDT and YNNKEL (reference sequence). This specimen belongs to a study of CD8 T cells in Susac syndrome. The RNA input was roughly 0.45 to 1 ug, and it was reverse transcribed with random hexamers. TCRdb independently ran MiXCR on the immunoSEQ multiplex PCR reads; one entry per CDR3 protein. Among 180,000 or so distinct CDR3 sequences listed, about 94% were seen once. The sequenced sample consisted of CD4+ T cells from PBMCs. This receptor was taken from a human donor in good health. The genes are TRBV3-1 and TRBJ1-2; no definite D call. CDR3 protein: CASSQVAGYGYTF. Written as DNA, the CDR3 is TGTGCCAGCAGCCAAGTAGCGGGCTATGGCTACACCTTC. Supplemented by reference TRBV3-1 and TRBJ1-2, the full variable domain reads DTAVSQTPKYLVTQMGNDKSIKCEQNLGHDTMYWYKQDSKKFLKIMFSYNNKELIINETVPNRFSPKSPDKAHLNLHINSLELGDSAVYFCASSQVAGYGYTFGSGTRLTVV.